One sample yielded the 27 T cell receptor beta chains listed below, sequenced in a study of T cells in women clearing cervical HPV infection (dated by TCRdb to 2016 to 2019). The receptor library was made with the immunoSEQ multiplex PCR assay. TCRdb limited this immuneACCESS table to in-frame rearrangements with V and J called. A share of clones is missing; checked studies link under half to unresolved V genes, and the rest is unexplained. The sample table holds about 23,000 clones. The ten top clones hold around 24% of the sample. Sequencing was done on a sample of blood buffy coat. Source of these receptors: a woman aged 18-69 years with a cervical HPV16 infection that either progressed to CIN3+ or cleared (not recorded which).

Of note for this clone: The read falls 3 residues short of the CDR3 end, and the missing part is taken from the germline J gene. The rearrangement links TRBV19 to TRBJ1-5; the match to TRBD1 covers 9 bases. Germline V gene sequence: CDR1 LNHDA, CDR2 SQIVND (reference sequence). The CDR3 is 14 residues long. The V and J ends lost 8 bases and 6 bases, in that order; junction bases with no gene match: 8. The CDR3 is CASSGTGLSQPQHF. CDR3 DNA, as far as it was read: TGTGCCAGTTCCGGGACAGGGTTGAGTCAGCCC.

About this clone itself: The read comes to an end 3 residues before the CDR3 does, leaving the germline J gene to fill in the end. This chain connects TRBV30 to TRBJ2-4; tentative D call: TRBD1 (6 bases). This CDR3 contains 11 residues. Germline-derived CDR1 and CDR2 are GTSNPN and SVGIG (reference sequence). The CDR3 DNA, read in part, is TGTGCCTTGGACAGACATTATGGT. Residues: CALDRHYG. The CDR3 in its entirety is CALDRHYGQYF. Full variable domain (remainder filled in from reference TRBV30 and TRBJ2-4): SQTIHQWPATLVQPVGSPLSLECTVEGTSNPNLYWYRQAAGRGLQLLFYSVGIGQISSEVPQNLSASRPQDRQFILSSKKLLLSDSGFYLCALDRHYGQYFGAGTRLSVL.

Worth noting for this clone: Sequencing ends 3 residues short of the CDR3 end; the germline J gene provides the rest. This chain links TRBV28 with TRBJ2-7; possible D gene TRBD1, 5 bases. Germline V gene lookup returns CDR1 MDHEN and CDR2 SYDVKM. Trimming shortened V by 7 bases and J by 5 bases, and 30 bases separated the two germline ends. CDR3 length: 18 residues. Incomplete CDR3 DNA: TGTGCCAGCACCAAAGGAACCGGAATGGGGCTACTGCTTGACGAG. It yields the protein CASTKGTGMGLLLDE. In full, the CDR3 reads CASTKGTGMGLLLDEQYF.

Partial CDR3 DNA: TGTGCCAGCTCACCTCGGGACAGGGAAATGGATACC. Protein sequence: CASSPRDREMDT. The full CDR3 is CASSPRDREMDTYTF. The chain couples TRBV18 to TRBJ1-2; TRBD1 aligns across 9 bases. The observed sequence ends 3 residues before the CDR3 terminus, with the missing tail filled in from the germline J gene. The length of the CDR3 is 15 residues. Germline CDR1 KGHSH, CDR2 LQKENI. Drawing the rest from reference TRBV18 and TRBJ1-2, the complete variable domain is NAGVMQNPRHLVRRRGQEARLRCSPMKGHSHVYWYRQLPEEGLKFMVYLQKENIIDESGMPKERFSAEFPKEGPSILRIQQVVRGDSAAYFCASSPRDREMDTYTFGSGTRLTVV.

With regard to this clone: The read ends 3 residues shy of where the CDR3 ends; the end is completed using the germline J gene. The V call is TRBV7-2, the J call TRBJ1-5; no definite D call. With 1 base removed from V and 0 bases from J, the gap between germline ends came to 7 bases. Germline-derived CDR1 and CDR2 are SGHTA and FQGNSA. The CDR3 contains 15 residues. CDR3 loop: CASSLVGFSNQPQHF. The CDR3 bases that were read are TGTGCCAGCAGCTTAGTAGGGTTTAGCAATCAGCCC.

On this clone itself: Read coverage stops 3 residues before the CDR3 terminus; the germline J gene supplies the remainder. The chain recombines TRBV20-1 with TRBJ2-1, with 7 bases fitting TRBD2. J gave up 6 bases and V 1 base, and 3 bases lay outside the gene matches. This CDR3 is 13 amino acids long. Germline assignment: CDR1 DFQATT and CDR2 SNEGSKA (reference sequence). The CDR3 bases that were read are TGCAGTGCTAGAGGACTAGCTGGCAATGAG. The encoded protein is CSARGLAGNE. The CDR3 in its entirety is CSARGLAGNEQFF.

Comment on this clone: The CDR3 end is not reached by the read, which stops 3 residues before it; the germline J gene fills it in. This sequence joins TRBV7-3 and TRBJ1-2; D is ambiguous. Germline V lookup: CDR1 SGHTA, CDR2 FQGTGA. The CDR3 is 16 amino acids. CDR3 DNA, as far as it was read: TGTGCCAGCAGCTTAAATGCGGGAGCGTCCTACAATGAC. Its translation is CASSLNAGASYND. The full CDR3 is CASSLNAGASYNDYTF.

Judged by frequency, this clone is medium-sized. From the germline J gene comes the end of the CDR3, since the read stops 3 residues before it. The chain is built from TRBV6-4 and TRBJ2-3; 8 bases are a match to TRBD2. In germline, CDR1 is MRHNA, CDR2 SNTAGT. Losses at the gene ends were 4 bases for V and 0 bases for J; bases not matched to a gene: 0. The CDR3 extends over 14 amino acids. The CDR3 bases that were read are TGTGCCAGCAGTGCTAGCGGGAGCACAGATACG. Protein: CASSASGSTDT. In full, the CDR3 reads CASSASGSTDTQYF.

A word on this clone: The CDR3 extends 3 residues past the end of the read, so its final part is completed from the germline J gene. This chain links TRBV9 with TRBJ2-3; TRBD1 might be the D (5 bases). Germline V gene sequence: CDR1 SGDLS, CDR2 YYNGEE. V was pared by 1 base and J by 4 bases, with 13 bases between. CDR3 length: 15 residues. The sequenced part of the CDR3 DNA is TGTGCCAGCAGCGTATTCAAGGGGCGCGCAGATACG. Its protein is CASSVFKGRADT. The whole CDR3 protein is CASSVFKGRADTQYF.

CDR3 DNA (partial): TGTGCCAGCAGCTTATCTGTTGGGACTTCCTACGAG. It translates to CASSLSVGTSYE. The full CDR3 protein is CASSLSVGTSYEQYF. The V and J genes are TRBV7-9 and TRBJ2-7, with TRBD2 as a possible D gene (6 bases). The CDR3 goes on 3 residues after the read ends, and that part is filled in from the germline J gene. Trimming left V 2 bases short and J 1 base short, with 12 bases between. CDR1 is SEHNR, CDR2 FQNEAQ, per germline (reference sequence). The length of the CDR3 is 15 residues.

CDR3 loop: CASSPTVHYDYTF. The sequenced CDR3 bases are TGTGCCAGCTCACCCACGGTGCACTACGAC. The chain is built from TRBV18 and TRBJ1-2; no reliable D call. The read ends 3 residues shy of where the CDR3 ends; the end is completed using the germline J gene. Germline CDR1 and CDR2: KGHSH and LQKENI. The CDR3 is 13 residues long.

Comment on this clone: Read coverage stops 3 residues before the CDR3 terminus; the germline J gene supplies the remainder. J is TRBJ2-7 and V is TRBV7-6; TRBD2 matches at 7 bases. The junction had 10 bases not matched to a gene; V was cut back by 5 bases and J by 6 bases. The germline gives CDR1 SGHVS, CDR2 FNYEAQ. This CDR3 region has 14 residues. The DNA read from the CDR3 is TGTGCCAGCAGCCCCTTAAAAGGGACTACCGAG. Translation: CASSPLKGTTE. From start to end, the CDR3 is CASSPLKGTTEQYF.

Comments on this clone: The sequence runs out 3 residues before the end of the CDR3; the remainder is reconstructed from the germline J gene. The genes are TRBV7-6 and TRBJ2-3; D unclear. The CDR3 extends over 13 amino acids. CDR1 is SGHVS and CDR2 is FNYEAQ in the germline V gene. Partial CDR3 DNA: TGTGCCAGCAGCTTTATGTATGCGGAGACG. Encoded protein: CASSFMYAET. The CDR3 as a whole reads CASSFMYAETQYF.

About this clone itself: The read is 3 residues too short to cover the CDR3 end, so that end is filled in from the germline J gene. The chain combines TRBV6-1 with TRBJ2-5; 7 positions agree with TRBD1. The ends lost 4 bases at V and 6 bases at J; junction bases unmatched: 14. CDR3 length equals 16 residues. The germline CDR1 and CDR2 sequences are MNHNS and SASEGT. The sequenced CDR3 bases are TGTGCCAGCAGTGGGGATCCAACAGGGGTCTTAAAGACC. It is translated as CASSGDPTGVLKT. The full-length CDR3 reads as CASSGDPTGVLKTQYF.

The sequenced part of the CDR3 DNA is TGCAGTGCTAGAGATGTGGCTAGCGGGAGTTCTGGGGCCAACGTC. This gives the protein CSARDVASGSSGANV. The whole CDR3 is CSARDVASGSSGANVLTF. The V and J genes are TRBV20-1 and TRBJ2-6, with 10 bases that match TRBD2. The DNA ends 3 residues before the CDR3 does, and the rest of the CDR3 is filled in from the germline J gene. Germline CDR1 reads DFQATT; CDR2 reads SNEGSKA (reference sequence). The V segment lost 0 bases and the J segment 1 base; nucleotides outside the gene matches: 6. The CDR3 is 18 residues long.

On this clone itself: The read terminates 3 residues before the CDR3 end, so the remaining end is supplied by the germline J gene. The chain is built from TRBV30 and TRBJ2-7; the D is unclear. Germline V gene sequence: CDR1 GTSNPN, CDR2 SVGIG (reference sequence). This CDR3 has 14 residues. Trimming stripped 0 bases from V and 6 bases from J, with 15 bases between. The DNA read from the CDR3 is TGTGCCTGGAGTGTATCCGAGGTGGGCCGCGAG. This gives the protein CAWSVSEVGRE. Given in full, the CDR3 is CAWSVSEVGREQYF.

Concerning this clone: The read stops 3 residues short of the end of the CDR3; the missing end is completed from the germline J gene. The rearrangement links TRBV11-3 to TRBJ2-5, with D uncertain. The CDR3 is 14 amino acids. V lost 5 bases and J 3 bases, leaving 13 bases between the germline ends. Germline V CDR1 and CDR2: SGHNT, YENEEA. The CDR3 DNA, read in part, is TGTGCCAGCAGCCCCCCCTCATCGGAAGAGACC. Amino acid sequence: CASSPPSSEET. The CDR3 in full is CASSPPSSEETQYF.

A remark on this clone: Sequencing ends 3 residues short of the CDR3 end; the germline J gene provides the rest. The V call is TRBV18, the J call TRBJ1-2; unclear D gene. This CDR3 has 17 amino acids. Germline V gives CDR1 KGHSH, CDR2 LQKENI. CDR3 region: CASSRDRGRASINDYTF. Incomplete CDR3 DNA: TGTGCCAGCTCACGAGACCGCGGGAGGGCCTCTATAAATGAC.

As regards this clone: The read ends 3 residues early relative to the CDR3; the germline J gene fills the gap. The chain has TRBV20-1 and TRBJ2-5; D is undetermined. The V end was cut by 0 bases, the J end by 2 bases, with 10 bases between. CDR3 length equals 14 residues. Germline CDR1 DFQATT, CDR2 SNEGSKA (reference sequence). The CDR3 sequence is CSARDTGSQETQYF. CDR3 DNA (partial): TGCAGTGCTAGAGATACCGGGTCACAAGAGACC.

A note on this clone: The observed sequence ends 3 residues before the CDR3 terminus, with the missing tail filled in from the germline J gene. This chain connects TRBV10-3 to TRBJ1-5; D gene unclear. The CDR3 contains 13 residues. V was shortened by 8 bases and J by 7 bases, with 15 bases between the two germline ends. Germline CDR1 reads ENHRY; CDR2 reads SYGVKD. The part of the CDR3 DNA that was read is TGTGCCATCGAGTTTGGGCCACAACAGCCC. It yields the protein CAIEFGPQQP. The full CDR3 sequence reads CAIEFGPQQPQHF.

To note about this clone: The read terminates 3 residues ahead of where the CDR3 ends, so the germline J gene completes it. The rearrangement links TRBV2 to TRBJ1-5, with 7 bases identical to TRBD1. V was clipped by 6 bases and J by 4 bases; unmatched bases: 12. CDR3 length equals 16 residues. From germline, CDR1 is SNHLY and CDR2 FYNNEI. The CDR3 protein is CASRRDSQIQNQPQHF. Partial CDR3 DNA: TGTGCCAGCAGGCGGGACAGCCAAATTCAAAATCAGCCC.

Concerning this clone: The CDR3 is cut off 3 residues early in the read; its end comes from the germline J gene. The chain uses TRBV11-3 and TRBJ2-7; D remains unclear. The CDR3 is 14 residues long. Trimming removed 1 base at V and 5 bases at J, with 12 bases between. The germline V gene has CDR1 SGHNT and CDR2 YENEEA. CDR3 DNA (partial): TGTGCCAGCAGCTTAGGTTTGCGGATCCACGAG. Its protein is CASSLGLRIHE. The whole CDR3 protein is CASSLGLRIHEQYF. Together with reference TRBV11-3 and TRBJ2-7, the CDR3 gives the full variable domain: EAGVVQSPRYKIIEKKQPVAFWCNPISGHNTLYWYLQNLGQGPELLIRYENEEAVDDSQLPKDRFSAERLKGVDSTLKIQPAELGDSAVYLCASSLGLRIHEQYFGPGTRLTVT.

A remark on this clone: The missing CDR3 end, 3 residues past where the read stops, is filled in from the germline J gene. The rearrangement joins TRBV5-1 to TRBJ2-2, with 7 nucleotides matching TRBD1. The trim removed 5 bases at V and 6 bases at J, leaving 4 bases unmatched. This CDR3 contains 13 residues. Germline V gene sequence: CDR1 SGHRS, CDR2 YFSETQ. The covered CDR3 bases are TGCGCCAGCAGTCTTCAGGGGGCCGGGGAG. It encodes CASSLQGAGE. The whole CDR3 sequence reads CASSLQGAGELFF.

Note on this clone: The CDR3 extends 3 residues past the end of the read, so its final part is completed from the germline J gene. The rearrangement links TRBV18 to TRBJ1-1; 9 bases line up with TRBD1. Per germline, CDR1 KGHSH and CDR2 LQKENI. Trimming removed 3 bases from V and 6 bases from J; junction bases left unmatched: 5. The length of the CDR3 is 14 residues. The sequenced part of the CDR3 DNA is TGTGCCAGCTCACCGGACAGGGGTTACTCTGAA. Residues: CASSPDRGYSE. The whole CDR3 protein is CASSPDRGYSEAFF.

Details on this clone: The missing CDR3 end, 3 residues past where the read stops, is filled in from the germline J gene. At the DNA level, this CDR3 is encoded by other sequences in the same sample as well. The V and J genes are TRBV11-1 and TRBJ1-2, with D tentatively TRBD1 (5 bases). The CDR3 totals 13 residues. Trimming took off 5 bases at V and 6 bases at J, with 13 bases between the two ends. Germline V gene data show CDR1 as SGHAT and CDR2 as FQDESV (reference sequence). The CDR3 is CASSPWGRDGYTF. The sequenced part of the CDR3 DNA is TGTGCCAGCAGCCCATGGGGCAGAGATGGC.

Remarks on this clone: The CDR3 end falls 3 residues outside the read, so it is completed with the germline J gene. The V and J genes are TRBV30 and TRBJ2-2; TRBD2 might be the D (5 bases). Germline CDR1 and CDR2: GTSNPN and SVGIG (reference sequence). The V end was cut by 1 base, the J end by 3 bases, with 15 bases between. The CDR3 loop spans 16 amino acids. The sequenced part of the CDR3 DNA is TGTGCCTGGAGTGGGGTAGCGAGTCTGTACACCGGGGAG. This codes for CAWSGVASLYTGE. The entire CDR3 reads CAWSGVASLYTGELFF.

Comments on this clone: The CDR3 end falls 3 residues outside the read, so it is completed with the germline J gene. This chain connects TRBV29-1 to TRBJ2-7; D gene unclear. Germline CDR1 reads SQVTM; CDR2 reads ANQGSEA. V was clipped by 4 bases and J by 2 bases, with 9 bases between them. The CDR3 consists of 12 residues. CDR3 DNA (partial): TGCAGCGTTGGGCAGGCCACCTACGAG. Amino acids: CSVGQATYE. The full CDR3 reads CSVGQATYEQYF.